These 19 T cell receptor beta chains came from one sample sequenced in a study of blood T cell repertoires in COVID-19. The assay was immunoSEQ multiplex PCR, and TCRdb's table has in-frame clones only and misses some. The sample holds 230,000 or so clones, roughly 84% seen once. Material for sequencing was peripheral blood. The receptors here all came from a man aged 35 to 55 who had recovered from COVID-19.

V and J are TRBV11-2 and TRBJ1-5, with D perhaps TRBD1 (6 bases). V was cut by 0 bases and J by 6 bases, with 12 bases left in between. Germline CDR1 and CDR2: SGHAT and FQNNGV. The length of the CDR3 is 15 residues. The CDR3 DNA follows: TGTGCCAGCAGCTTAGATCAACAGGGCGGTCAGCCCCAGCATTTT. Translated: CASSLDQQGGQPQHF.

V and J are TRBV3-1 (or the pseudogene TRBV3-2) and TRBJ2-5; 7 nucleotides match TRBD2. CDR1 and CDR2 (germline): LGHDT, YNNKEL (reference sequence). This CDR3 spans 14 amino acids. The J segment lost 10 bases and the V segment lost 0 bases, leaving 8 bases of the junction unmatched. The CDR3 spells CASSQDSSPGGQYF. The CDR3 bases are TGTGCCAGCAGCCAAGACTCCTCTCCGGGGGGCCAGTACTTC.

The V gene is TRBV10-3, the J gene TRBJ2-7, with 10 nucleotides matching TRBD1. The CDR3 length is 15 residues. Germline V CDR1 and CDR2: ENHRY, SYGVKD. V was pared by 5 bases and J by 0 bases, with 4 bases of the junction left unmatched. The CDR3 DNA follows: TGTGCCATCAGTAAGACAGGGGGCGCCTCCTACGAGCAGTACTTC. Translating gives CAISKTGGASYEQYF.

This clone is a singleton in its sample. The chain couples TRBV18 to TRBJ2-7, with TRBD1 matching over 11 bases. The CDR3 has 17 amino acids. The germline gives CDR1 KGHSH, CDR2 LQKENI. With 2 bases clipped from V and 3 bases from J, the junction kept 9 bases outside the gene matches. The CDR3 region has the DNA TGTGCCAGCTCACCATTAGGGACAGGGGGGTTTGGCTACGAGCAGTACTTC. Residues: CASSPLGTGGFGYEQYF.

The CDR3 spells CASSSRGGSTDTQYF. In nucleotides, the CDR3 is TGTGCCAGCAGTTCCCGTGGCGGTAGCACAGATACGCAGTATTTT. The chain joins TRBV27 to TRBJ2-3; D is uncertain. Germline V gene data show CDR1 as MNHEY and CDR2 as SMNVEV (reference sequence). The CDR3 sequence is 15 residues long. V lost 4 bases, J lost 0 bases, and 11 bases lay in between.

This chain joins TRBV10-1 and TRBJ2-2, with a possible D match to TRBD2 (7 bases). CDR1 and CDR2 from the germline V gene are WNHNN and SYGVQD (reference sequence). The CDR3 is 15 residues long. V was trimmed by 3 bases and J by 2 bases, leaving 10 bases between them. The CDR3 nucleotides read TGCGCCAGCAGTGATGGCGGGGGCAACACCGGGGAGCTGTTTTTT. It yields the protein CASSDGGGNTGELFF.

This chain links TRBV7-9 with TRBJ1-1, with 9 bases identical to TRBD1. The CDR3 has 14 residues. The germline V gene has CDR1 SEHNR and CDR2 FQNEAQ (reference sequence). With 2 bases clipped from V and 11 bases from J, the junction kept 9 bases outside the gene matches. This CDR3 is CASSLWDRVGEAFF. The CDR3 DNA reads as TGTGCCAGCAGCTTATGGGACAGGGTGGGCGAGGCTTTCTTT. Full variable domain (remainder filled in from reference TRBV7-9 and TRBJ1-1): DTGVSQNPRHKITKRGQNVTFRCDPISEHNRLYWYRQTLGQGPEFLTYFQNEAQLEKSRLLSDRFSAERPKGSFSTLEIQRTEQGDSAMYLCASSLWDRVGEAFFGQGTRLTVV.

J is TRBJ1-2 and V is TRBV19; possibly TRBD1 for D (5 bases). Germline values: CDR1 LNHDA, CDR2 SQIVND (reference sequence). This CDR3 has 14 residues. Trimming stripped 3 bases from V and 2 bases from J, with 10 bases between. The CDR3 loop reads CASSMRQKNYGYTF. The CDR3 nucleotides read TGTGCCAGTAGTATGCGACAGAAGAACTATGGCTACACCTTC.

CDR3 in amino acids: CASKADSSYEQYF. In DNA form, the CDR3 reads TGTGCCAGCAAAGCGGACAGCTCCTACGAGCAGTACTTC. The chain couples TRBV12-3 or TRBV12-4 to TRBJ2-7; possibly TRBD1 for D (6 bases). The CDR3 is made up of 13 amino acids. V lost 7 bases and J 0 bases, leaving 10 bases between the germline ends.

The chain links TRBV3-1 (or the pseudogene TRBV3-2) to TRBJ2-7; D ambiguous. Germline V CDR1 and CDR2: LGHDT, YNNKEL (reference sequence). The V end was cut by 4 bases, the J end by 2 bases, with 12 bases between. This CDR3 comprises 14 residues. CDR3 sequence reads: CASSRAGSTYEQYF. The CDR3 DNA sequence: TGTGCCAGCAGCCGGGCAGGTTCGACCTACGAGCAGTACTTC.

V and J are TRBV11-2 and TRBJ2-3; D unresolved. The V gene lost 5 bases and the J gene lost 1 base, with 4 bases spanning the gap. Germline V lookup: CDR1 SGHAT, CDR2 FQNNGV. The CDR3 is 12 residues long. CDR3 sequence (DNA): TGTGCCAGCAGCCTCCGCACAGATACGCAGTATTTT. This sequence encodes CASSLRTDTQYF.

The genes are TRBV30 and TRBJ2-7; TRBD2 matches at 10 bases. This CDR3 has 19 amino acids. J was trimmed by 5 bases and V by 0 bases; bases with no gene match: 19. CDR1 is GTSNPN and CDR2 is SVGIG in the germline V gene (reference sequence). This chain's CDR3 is CAWSVYPPIAGGEENEQYF. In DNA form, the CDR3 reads TGTGCCTGGAGTGTATATCCCCCCATAGCGGGGGGCGAAGAAAACGAGCAGTACTTC.

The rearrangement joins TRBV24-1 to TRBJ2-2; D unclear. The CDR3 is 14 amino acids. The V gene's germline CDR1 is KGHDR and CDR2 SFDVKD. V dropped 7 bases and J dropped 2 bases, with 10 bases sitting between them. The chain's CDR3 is CATRLNRNTGELFF. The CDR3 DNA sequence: TGTGCCACCAGGTTAAACAGAAACACCGGGGAGCTGTTTTTT.

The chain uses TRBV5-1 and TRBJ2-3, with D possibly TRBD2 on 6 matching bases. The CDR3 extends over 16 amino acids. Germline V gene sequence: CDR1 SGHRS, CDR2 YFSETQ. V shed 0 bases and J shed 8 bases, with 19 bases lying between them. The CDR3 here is CASSLVGGSLSGTQYF. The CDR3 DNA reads TGCGCCAGCAGCTTGGTGGGGGGTTCGTTGTCGGGTACGCAGTATTTT.

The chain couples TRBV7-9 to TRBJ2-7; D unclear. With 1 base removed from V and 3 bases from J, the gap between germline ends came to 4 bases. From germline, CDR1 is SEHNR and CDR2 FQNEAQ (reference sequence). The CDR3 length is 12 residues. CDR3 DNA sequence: TGTGCCAGCAGCTTAGGCAGCTACGAGCAGTACTTC. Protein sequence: CASSLGSYEQYF.

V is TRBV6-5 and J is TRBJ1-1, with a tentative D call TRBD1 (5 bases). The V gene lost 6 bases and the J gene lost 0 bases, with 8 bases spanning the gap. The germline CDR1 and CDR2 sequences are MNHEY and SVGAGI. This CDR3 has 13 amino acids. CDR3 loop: CASRRGLNTEAFF. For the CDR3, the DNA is TGTGCCAGCAGGCGGGGGTTGAACACTGAAGCTTTCTTT.

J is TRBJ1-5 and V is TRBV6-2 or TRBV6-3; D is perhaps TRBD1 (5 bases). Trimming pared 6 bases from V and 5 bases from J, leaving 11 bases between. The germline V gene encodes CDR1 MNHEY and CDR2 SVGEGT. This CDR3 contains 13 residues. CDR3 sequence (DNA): TGTGCCAGCAGCTCAGGGTCCTATCAGCCCCAGCATTTT. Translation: CASSSGSYQPQHF.

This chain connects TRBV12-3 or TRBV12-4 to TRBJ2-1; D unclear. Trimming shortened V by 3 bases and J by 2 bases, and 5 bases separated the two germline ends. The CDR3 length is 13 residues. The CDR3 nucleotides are TGTGCCAGCAGTTTGCAGGCCTACAATGAGCAGTTCTTC. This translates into CASSLQAYNEQFF.

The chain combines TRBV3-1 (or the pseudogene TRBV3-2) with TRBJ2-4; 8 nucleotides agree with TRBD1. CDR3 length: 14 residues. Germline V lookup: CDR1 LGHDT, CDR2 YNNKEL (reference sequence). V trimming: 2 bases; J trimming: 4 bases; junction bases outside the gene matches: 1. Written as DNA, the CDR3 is TGTGCCAGCAGCCAACGGACAGGGAAAAACATTCAGTACTTC. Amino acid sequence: CASSQRTGKNIQYF.